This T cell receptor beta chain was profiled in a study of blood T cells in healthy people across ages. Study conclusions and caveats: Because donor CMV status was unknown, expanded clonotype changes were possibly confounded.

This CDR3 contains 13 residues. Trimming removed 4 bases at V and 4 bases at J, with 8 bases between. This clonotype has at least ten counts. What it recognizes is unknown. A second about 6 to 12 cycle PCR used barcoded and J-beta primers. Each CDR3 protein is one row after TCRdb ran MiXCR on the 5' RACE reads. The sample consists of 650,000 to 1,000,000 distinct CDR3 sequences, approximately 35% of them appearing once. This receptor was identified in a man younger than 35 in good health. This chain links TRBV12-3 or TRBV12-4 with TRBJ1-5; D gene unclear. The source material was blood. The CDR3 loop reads CASSWTENQPQHF. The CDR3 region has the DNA TGTGCCAGCAGTTGGACGGAGAATCAGCCCCAGCATTTT.